This entry is about one T cell receptor (beta chain). This clonotype was counted at least ten times. There is no known antigen for this receptor. Base quality data are lacking; no much larger clone is found one base away. The source of the sample is a study of neurological immune-mediated disorders (dated by TCRdb to 2018 to 2020). For the wider study: Peripheral blood TCR-beta repertoires from HTLV-I-associated myelopathy (HAM/TSP) patients, multiple sclerosis patients and healthy controls were compared by UMI-based sequencing. The 90 to 120 TCR-beta libraries covered PBMC samples along with longitudinal samples, technical triplicates, and paired sorted CD4+ and CD8+ T-cell subsets. Longitudinal HAM/TSP and healthy donors were sampled at 3 time-points each (about 3-40 month intervals). The cohort comprised 68 subjects: 14 HAM/TSP patients, approximately 34 multiple sclerosis patients and around 20 healthy controls.

The intended sense of this specimen's time point label: longitudinal time-point 1 (baseline). The healthy controls were volunteers from a blood bank in Maryland, USA. Libraries from unsorted PBMCs were made from 2 million PBMCs kept in RNAlater at -80 degrees C until RNA extraction. Peripheral blood underwent Ficoll-Hypaque density gradient centrifugation to isolate PBMCs, which were then cryopreserved in liquid nitrogen. cDNA synthesis used template-switch 5'RACE with a primer carrying a 10-nucleotide random unique molecular identifier tagging each TCR transcript. Over 160 million TCR-beta sequences, covering 15-18 subjects, were produced in each sequencing run. The RNeasy kit was used for extraction of total RNA. Using the KAPA Real-time Library Amplification kit, TCR-beta VDJ regions were amplified with primers for the TCR constant region and the 5'RACE anchor. Sample indexes and Illumina adaptors were added in a first PCR, and a second PCR then increased library yield. After purification with Ampure beads, the TCR product of roughly 650 bp was size-selected on a 2% E-gel SizeSelection system. Before pooling, library quality was assessed on a Bioanalyzer, concentration was determined with Qubit, and library quantification was performed with the Kapa Library Quantification kit. Paired-end 2 x 150 bp sequencing of the libraries was performed on an Illumina HiSeq 2500. To increase sequence diversity, roughly 23-30% phiX was spiked into each library pool. As for the original processing: The UMI-based MiGEC pipeline processed quality-filtered reads and removed over 80% of raw TCR sequences during error correction. IMGT germline references were used for aligning VDJ genes, and each clonotype was defined as a unique CDR3 amino acid sequence together with its V-J genes. Clonal expansion, Shannon diversity, and CDR3 relatedness (CalcPairwiseDistances, ClusterSamples) were evaluated with VDJtools, and phylogenetic trees were built with CLCbio workbench. Using coefficient-of-variation modelling across technical triplicates, the study counted a clone as expanded if it had at least 8 unique UMIs. TCRdb trimmed the raw reads at Q25, called clones with MiXCR and kept productive beta chains. Records with the same CDR3 protein are collapsed into one entry carrying the most frequent genes and DNA. These V and J calls are TCRdb output, not the study's own analysis. The sample table records tens of thousands of distinct CDR3 sequences; roughly a tenth of these occur just once. Around a tenth of the sample is in the top ten clones.

The paper's findings and limits, for the study overall: The highest TCR clonal expansion was observed in HAM/TSP patients, whereas the lowest was observed in MS patients, even when compared with healthy controls. Expanded clones from different subjects shared no identical CDR3 amino acid sequences, which suggests that TCR-beta repertoires were private in all groups.

From the germline V gene (reference sequence), CDR1 is SEHNR and CDR2 is FQNEAQ. V is pared back by 8 bases and J by 2 bases, with 13 bases lying between the germline termini. The CDR3 starts with the cysteine, ends with the phenylalanine, and has 13 residues. Only the CDR3 portion is preserved as DNA: 39 bases, with reading frame beginning at the first base. The TCR sequence derives from a man younger than 40 in good health. What was sequenced was PBMCs. The sequence is built from TRBV7-9 and TRBJ2-7, with a weak D call of TRBD2 (6 bases match). DNA sequence: TGTGCCAGCGGCCGGGACTCTACCTACGAGCAGTACTTC. Its translation reads: CASGRDSTYEQYF.